Sequencing of this T cell receptor (beta chain) was carried out in a study of cytomegalovirus exposure and HLA in healthy donors. The PCR used 60 Vbeta and 13 Jbeta primers. Generated by immunoSEQ multiplex PCR, the TCRdb table keeps only in-frame clones and is missing some. The sample contains roughly 100,000 clones, 65% of which appear only once. Sequenced input: PBMCs. This TCR came from a woman aged 50 to 60 in good health and CMV-seropositive.

In nucleotides, the CDR3 is TGTGCCAGCAGTGAATCTCAGGGCCACTCTGGGGCCAACGTCCTGACTTTC. It specifies CASSESQGHSGANVLTF. The chain joins TRBV25-1 to TRBJ2-6, with D perhaps matching TRBD1 (5 bases). The V gene lost 1 base and the J gene lost 0 bases, with 10 bases spanning the gap. Looked up from germline, CDR1 is MGHDK and CDR2 is SYGVNS. CDR3 length equals 17 residues.